This TCR beta chain was sequenced for a study of shared clonotypes between healthy human individuals. Background on the study: Each donor's CD8 memory used one plate, CD8 naive two, each CD4 subset three. Study observations and caveats: Specimens sampled were limited to blood, with tissue repertoires likely differing.

At the deep level, the assay was run. The repertoire was sequenced with immunoSEQ multiplex PCR; TCRdb's copy has only in-frame clones and lacks some. The sample has approximately 600,000 clones; about 95% are singletons. With respect to this clone: Its antigen remains unidentified. Within the sample, other DNA sequences also encode this same CDR3.

CD45RO-negative cells were positively selected for CCR7, leaving out terminally differentiated effector memory CD45RA+ cells. The length of the CDR3 is 14 residues. Trimming shortened V by 2 bases and J by 2 bases, and 6 bases separated the two germline ends. Germline CDR1 reads MNHEY; CDR2 reads SVGAGI. The sequenced material came from naive CD8+ T cells sorted from blood. The gene calls are TRBV6-5 and TRBJ2-2; D is ambiguous. This clonotype was obtained from a woman aged 30 to 39 in good health. The CDR3 is CASSYGVNTGELFF. The CDR3 bases are TGTGCCAGCAGTTACGGAGTTAACACCGGGGAGCTGTTTTTT.